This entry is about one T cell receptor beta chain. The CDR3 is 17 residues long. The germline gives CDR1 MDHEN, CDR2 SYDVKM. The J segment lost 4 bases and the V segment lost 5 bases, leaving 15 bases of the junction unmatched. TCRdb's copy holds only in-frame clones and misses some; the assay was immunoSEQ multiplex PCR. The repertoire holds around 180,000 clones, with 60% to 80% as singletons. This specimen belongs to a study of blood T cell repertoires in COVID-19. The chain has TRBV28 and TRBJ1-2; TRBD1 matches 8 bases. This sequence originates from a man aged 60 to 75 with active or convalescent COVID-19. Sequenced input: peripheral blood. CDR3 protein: CASSDLTLQQGVYGYTF. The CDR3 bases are TGTGCCAGCAGTGATCTTACCCTCCAACAGGGGGTCTATGGCTACACCTTC.